This TCR beta chain was found in a study of cytotoxic CD8 clonotypes in ibrutinib-treated CLL. Only in-frame clones appear in the TCRdb table, and some are missing; sequencing was by immunoSEQ multiplex PCR. The sample shows 35,000 to 55,000 clones, about two thirds of them seen only once. Comment on this clone: Its antigen is not known.

Study-level findings and limits: Sample timing was unmatched between remission and later-progressing patients; lymph nodes unstudied.

This clonotype was obtained from a human donor with chronic lymphocytic leukemia. Sequenced material: PBMCs, taken after 12 months of ibrutinib treatment.

The CDR3 is CASSPFATGSVTGELFF. The CDR3 nucleotides are TGTGCCAGCAGCCCCTTTGCCACGGGTTCGGTCACCGGGGAGCTGTTTTTT. The J gene is TRBJ2-2, the V gene TRBV7-9; no clear D. The CDR3 spans 17 residues. Trimming cost V 5 bases and J 4 bases, with 20 bases left between them. Germline assignment: CDR1 SEHNR and CDR2 FQNEAQ (reference sequence).